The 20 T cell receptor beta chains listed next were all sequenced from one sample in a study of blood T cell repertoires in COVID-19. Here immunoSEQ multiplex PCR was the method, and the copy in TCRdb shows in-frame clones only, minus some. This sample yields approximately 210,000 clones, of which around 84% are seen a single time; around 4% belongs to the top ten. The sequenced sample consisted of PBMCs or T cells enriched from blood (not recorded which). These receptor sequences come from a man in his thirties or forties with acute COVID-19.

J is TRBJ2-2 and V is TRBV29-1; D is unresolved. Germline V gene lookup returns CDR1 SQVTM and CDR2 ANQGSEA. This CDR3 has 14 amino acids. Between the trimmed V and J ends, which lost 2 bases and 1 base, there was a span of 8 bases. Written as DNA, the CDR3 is TGCAGCGTTGAACAAACTCAGAACACCGGGGAGCTGTTTTTT. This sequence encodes CSVEQTQNTGELFF.

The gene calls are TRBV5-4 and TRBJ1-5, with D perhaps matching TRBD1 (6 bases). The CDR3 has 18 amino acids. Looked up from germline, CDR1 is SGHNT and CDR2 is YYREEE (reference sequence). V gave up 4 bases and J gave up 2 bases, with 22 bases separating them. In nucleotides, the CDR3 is TGTGCCAGCAGCCCGAATAAGGACAGATCTCTGGGCAATCAGCCCCAGCATTTT. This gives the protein CASSPNKDRSLGNQPQHF.

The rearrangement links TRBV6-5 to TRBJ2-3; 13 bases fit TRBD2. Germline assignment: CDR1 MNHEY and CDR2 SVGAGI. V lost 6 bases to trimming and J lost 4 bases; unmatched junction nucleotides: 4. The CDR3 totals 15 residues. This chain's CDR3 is CASSSLAGGADTQYF. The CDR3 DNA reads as TGTGCCAGCAGCTCACTAGCGGGGGGGGCAGATACGCAGTATTTT.

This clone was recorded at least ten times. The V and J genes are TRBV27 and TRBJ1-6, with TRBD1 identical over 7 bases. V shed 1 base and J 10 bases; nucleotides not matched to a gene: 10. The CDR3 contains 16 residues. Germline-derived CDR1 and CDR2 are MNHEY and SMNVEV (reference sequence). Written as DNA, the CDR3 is TGTGCCAGCAGTTTATTCCCACAGGGGTTTGACTCACCCCTCCACTTT. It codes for CASSLFPQGFDSPLHF.

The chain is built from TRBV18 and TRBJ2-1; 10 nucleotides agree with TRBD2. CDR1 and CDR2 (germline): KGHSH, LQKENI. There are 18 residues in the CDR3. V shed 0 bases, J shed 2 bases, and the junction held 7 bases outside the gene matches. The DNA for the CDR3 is TGTGCCAGCTCACCACCAAGGCTAGCGGGGGAGACCTACAATGAGCAGTTCTTC. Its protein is CASSPPRLAGETYNEQFF.

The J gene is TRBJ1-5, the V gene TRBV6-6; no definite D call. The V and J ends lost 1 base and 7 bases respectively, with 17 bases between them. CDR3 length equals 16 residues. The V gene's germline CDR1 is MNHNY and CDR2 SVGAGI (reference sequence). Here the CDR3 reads CASSYWAGPYEQPQHF. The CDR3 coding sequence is TGTGCCAGCAGTTACTGGGCAGGCCCGTATGAACAGCCCCAGCATTTT.

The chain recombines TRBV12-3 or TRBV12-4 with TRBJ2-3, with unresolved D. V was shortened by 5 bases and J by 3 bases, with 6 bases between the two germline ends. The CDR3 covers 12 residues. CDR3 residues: CASSTYTDTQYF. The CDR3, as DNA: TGTGCCAGCAGTACTTATACAGATACGCAGTATTTT.

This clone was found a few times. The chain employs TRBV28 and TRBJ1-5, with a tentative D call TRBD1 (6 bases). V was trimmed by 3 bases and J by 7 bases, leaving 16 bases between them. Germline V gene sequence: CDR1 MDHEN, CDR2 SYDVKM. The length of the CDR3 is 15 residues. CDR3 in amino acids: CASSFGQGFRQPQHF. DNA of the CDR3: TGTGCCAGCAGTTTCGGGCAGGGGTTTCGGCAGCCCCAGCATTTT.

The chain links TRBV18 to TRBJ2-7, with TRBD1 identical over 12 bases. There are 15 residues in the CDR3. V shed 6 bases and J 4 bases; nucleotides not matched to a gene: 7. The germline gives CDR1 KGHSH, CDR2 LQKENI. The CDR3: CASSPGGQGAYEQYF. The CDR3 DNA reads TGTGCCAGCTCCCCGGGGGGACAGGGGGCGTACGAGCAGTACTTC.

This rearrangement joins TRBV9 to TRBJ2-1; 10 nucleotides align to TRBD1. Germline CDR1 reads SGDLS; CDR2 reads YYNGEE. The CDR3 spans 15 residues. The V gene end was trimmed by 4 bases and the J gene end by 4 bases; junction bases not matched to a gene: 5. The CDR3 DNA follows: TGTGCCAGCAGCCGCGGACAGGGGGTATACAATGAGCAGTTCTTC. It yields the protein CASSRGQGVYNEQFF. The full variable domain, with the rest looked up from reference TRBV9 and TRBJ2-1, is DSGVTQTPKHLITATGQRVTLRCSPRSGDLSVYWYQQSLDQGLQFLIQYYNGEERAKGNILERFSAQQFPDLHSELNLSSLELGDSALYFCASSRGQGVYNEQFFGPGTRLTVL.

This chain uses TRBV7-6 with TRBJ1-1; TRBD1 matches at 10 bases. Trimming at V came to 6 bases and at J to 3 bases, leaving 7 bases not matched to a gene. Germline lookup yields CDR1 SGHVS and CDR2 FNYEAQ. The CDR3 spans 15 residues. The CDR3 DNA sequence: TGTGCCAGCAGTTGGGGACAGGGGAGGTACACTGAAGCTTTCTTT. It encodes CASSWGQGRYTEAFF.

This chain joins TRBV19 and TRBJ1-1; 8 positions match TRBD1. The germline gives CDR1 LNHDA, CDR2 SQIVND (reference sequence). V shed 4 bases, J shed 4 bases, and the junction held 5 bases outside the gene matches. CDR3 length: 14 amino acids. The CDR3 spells CASSSRGRGTEAFF. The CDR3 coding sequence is TGTGCCAGTAGTAGCAGGGGGCGGGGCACTGAAGCTTTCTTT.

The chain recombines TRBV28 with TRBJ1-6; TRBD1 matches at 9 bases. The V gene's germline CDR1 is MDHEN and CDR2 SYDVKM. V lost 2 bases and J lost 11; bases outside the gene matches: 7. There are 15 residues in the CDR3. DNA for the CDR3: TGTGCCAGCAGTTTAGGGACAGGGAAAAGCGCACCCCTCCACTTT. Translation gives CASSLGTGKSAPLHF.

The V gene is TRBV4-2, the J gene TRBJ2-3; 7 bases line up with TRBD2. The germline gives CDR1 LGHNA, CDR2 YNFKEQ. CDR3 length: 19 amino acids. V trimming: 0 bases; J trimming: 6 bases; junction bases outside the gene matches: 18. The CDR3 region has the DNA TGTGCCAGCAGCCAAGATAGGGGAGGGGCGGCTGATGGTTGGGATACGCAGTATTTT. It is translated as CASSQDRGGAADGWDTQYF.

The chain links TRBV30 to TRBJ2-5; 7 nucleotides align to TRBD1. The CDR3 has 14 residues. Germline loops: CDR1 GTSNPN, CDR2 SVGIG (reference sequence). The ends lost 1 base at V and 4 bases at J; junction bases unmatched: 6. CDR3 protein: CAWSGGGTAETQYF. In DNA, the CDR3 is TGTGCCTGGAGTGGAGGGGGCACAGCAGAGACCCAGTACTTC. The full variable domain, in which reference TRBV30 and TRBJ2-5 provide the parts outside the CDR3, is SQTIHQWPATLVQPVGSPLSLECTVEGTSNPNLYWYRQAAGRGLQLLFYSVGIGQISSEVPQNLSASRPQDRQFILSSKKLLLSDSGFYLCAWSGGGTAETQYFGPGTRLLVL.

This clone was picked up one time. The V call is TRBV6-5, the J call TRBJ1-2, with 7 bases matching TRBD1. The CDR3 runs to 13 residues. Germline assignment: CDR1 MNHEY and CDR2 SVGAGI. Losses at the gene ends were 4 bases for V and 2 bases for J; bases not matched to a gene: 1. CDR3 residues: CASSSTGNYGYTF. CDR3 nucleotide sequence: TGTGCCAGCAGTTCGACAGGGAACTATGGCTACACCTTC.

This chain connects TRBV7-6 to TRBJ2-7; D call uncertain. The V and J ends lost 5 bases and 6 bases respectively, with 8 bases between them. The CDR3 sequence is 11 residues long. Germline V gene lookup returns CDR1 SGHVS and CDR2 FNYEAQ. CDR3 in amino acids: CASSARGEQYF. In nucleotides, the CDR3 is TGTGCCAGCAGCGCCCGCGGCGAGCAGTACTTC.

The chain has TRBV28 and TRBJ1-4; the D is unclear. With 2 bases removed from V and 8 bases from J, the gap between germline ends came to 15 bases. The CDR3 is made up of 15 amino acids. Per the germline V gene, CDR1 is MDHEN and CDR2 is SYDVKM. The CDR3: CASSLKVAGLEKLFF. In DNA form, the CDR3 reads TGTGCCAGCAGTTTAAAGGTTGCCGGGTTGGAAAAACTGTTTTTT.

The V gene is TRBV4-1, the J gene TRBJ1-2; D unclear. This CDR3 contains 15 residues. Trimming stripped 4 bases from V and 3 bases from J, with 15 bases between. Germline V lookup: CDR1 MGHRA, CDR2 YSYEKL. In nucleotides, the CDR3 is TGCGCCAGCAGCCCCTCATTTATGCCAGACTATGGCTACACCTTC. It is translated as CASSPSFMPDYGYTF.

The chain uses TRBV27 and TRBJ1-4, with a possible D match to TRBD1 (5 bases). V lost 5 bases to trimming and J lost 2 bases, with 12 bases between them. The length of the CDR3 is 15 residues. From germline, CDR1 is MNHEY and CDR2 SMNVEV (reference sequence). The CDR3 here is CASSPTVTTNEKLFF. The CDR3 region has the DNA TGTGCCAGCAGTCCGACAGTCACTACTAATGAAAAACTGTTTTTT.